One and the same sample provided the 2 T cell receptor beta chains below, sequenced in a study of blood T cells in healthy people across ages. A J-beta primer mix and a sample-barcoded 5' primer were used in a second PCR of about 7 to 11 cycles. Via MiXCR, TCRdb re-called the 5' RACE reads, giving one row per CDR3 protein. The table has 750,000 to 950,000 distinct CDR3 sequences, under 35% seen once; the top ten hold around 9.6%. This sample also belongs to another study, concerning T cells of mothers and their children.

Sequencing input: blood. The receptors were sampled from a middle-aged woman in good health.

This clonotype was observed many times. The rearrangement uses TRBV7-9 and TRBJ1-2; D not certain. Germline values: CDR1 SEHNR, CDR2 FQNEAQ (reference sequence). Trimming left V 5 bases short and J 4 bases short, with 11 bases between. This CDR3 region has 13 residues. As DNA, the CDR3 is TGTGCCAGCAGCCTCGGACGGACCTATGGCTACACCTTC. The encoded protein is CASSLGRTYGYTF.

The V gene is TRBV3-1, the J gene TRBJ2-4; D is possibly TRBD2 (7 bases). The tail of the sequence fits TRBJ2-7 better, so the J call may be wrong. The germline V gene encodes CDR1 LGHDT and CDR2 YNNKEL (reference sequence). The CDR3 runs 15 residues. CDR3 sequence: CASSRPGGGGYEQYF. CDR3 coding DNA: TGTGCCAGCAGCCGGCCGGGGGGCGGGGGCTACGAGCAGTACTTC.